The following is a T cell receptor (beta chain) sequence with its context. What it binds is unknown. The germline V gene encodes CDR1 LGHNA and CDR2 YSLEER. The length of the CDR3 is 15 residues. The trim removed 1 base at V and 4 bases at J, leaving 4 bases unmatched. Sequencing used immunoSEQ multiplex PCR; TCRdb keeps in-frame clones, though not all of them. Of roughly 2.1 million clones in the sample, approximately 94% were seen once. In the naive CD8 group, cells lacked CD45RO and were positively selected for CCR7, so terminally differentiated effector memory CD45RA+ cells were left out. This entry belongs to a study of shared clonotypes between healthy human individuals. At the level of the study: In total, the donors were two women and three men aged 18 to 49. Three CD4 naive, three CD4 memory, two CD8 naive and one CD8 memory plate were used per donor. General study findings and limits: Non-shared clonotypes had lower generation probabilities than clonotypes shared by all four sorted-subset donors.

Sequencing input: naive CD8+ T cells from PBMCs. The sequence was obtained from a man aged 18 to 30 in good health. Some clones in this sample may be carry-over from other donors' samples. The V gene is TRBV4-3, the J gene TRBJ1-5, with 7 bases that match TRBD1. The CDR3, as DNA: TGCGCCAGCAGCCAAGGAATGACAGGGAATCAGCCCCAGCATTTT. Protein: CASSQGMTGNQPQHF.